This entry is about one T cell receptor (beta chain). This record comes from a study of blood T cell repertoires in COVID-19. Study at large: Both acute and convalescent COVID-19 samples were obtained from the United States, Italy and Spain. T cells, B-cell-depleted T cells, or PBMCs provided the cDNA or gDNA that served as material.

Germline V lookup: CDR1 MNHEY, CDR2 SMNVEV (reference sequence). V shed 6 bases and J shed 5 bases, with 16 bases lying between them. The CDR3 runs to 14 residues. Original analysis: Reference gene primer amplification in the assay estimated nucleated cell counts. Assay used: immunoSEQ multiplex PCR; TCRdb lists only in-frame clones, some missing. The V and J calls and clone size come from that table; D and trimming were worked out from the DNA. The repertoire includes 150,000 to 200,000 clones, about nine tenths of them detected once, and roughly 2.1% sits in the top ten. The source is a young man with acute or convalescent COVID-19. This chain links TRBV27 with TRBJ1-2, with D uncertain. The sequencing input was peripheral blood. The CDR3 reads CASSPNGLMYGYTF. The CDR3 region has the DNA TGTGCCAGCAGCCCAAACGGACTCATGTATGGCTACACCTTC.